The clone carrying this T cell receptor beta chain was observed a few times. This record comes from a study of response to subunit inactivated influenza vaccine. The CDR3 length is 15 residues. The germline gives CDR1 SGHRS, CDR2 YFSETQ. Trimming left V 1 base short and J 2 bases short, with 12 bases between. TCRdb recomputed calls from the RT-PCR reads with MiXCR, one row per CDR3 protein. The sample contains roughly 460,000 distinct CDR3 sequences, approximately 10% of which appear only once. V is TRBV5-1 and J is TRBJ2-5; no reliable D call. The source was PBMCs from blood, collected about 40 days after vaccination. The source is a man in his fifties who received an inactivated influenza vaccine. The CDR3 sequence is CASSLILGPQETQYF. CDR3 DNA: TGCGCCAGCAGCTTGATTTTAGGTCCACAAGAGACCCAGTACTTC. The complete variable domain, with remaining parts taken from reference TRBV5-1 and TRBJ2-5, reads KAGVTQTPRYLIKTRGQQVTLSCSPISGHRSVSWYQQTPGQGLQFLFEYFSETQRNKGNFPGRFSGRQFSNSRSEMNVSTLELGDSALYLCASSLILGPQETQYFGPGTRLLVL.